This TCR beta chain was identified in a study of T-cell memory formation after mild COVID-19. MiXCR, applied by TCRdb to the 5' RACE reads, yields one record per CDR3 protein. The table has about 100,000 distinct CDR3 sequences, under 15% seen once; the top ten hold about 39%. This clonotype was counted many times. The sequence came from a man younger than 35 who had mild COVID-19 (a few samples of this study predate the infection). Cell type and time point are not known. Sequencing was performed on PBMCs or a T cell subset sorted from them (not recorded which).

CDR3 sequence reads: CASSLVPGPSFPETQYF. Here the CDR3 DNA reads TGTGCCAGCAGCTTAGTTCCCGGACCATCATTCCCGGAGACCCAGTACTTC. The chain recombines TRBV7-8 with TRBJ2-5; unclear D gene. CDR3 length equals 17 residues. The germline CDR1 and CDR2 sequences are SGHVS and FQNEAQ. V was shortened by 1 base and J by 5 bases, with 20 bases between the two germline ends.